Each of the 27 T cell receptor beta chains below was sequenced from the same sample in a study of CD8 T cells in Susac syndrome. It was with random hexamers that 0.5 to 1 ug RNA was reverse transcribed. Via MiXCR, TCRdb re-called the immunoSEQ multiplex PCR reads, giving one row per CDR3 protein. Among some 150,000 distinct CDR3 sequences listed, 95% to 96% were seen once. The sample comprised CD8+ T cells from PBMCs. Receptor source: a human donor with multiple sclerosis.

The genes are TRBV12-3 or TRBV12-4 and TRBJ1-5; D is uncertain. Trimming left V 4 bases short and J 7 bases short, with 8 bases between. The CDR3 covers 12 residues. DNA of the CDR3: TGTGCCAGCAGTTCTCCTGGGCAGCCCCAGCATTTT. This encodes CASSSPGQPQHF.

This chain connects TRBV7-9 to TRBJ1-6; TRBD1 agrees at 12 bases. The J segment lost 7 bases and the V segment lost 4 bases, leaving 5 bases of the junction unmatched. The CDR3 has 16 residues. Germline V gene data show CDR1 as SEHNR and CDR2 as FQNEAQ (reference sequence). CDR3 sequence: CASSSPGQGANSPLHF. The DNA of the CDR3 is TGTGCCAGCAGCTCCCCGGGACAGGGGGCGAATTCACCCCTCCACTTT.

The chain has TRBV29-1 and TRBJ1-2; D remains ambiguous. CDR1 and CDR2 from the germline V gene are SQVTM and ANQGSEA. This CDR3 has 12 residues. Trimming removed 4 bases at V and 4 bases at J, with 10 bases between. Here the CDR3 DNA reads TGCAGCGTTGGGCCAGAAGTCTATGGCTACACCTTC. Its protein product is CSVGPEVYGYTF.

The V gene is TRBV12-3 or TRBV12-4, the J gene TRBJ1-5; D is unclear. This CDR3 region has 12 residues. V lost 5 bases, J lost 9 bases, and 11 bases lay in between. The CDR3: CASSPLETPQHF. The CDR3, as DNA: TGTGCCAGCAGTCCCTTGGAGACGCCCCAGCATTTT.

This chain uses TRBV11-2 with TRBJ2-3; D is perhaps TRBD2 (6 bases). There are 13 residues in the CDR3. V was cut by 7 bases and J by 5 bases, with 13 bases left in between. Germline V gene data show CDR1 as SGHAT and CDR2 as FQNNGV. Here the CDR3 DNA reads TGTGCCAGCACCGCCAACGGGGGAGATACGCAGTATTTT. Translated, it gives CASTANGGDTQYF.

J is TRBJ2-7 and V is TRBV6-5; TRBD1 or TRBD2 may be the D gene (5 bases each). This CDR3 region has 15 residues. Germline lookup yields CDR1 MNHEY and CDR2 SVGAGI. V was cut by 2 bases and J by 4 bases, with 15 bases left in between. The CDR3 spells CASSYGTLGDYEQYF. In DNA form, the CDR3 reads TGTGCCAGCAGTTACGGGACCTTGGGGGATTACGAGCAGTACTTC.

This chain joins TRBV11-2 and TRBJ2-7; possibly TRBD1 for D (6 bases). CDR3 size: 14 residues. CDR1 SGHAT and CDR2 FQNNGV come from the germline V gene. V dropped 1 base and J dropped 5 bases, with 12 bases sitting between them. The CDR3 loop is CASSLVGTKDEQYF. Written as DNA, the CDR3 is TGTGCCAGCAGCTTAGTAGGGACAAAAGACGAGCAGTACTTC.

This clonotype has just one count. The chain has TRBV2 and TRBJ1-1, with 9 bases aligning to TRBD1. CDR1 and CDR2 from the germline V gene are SNHLY and FYNNEI. There are 13 residues in the CDR3. The V gene end was trimmed by 7 bases and the J gene end by 1 base; junction bases not matched to a gene: 1. CDR3 amino acids: CASKGQGNTEAFF. The CDR3 DNA reads TGTGCCAGCAAGGGACAGGGGAACACTGAAGCTTTCTTT.

The chain combines TRBV29-1 with TRBJ1-2; 7 bases fit TRBD1. The germline CDR1 and CDR2 sequences are SQVTM and ANQGSEA. The CDR3 length is 15 residues. V was pared by 4 bases and J by 1 base, with 9 bases of the junction left unmatched. Written as DNA, the CDR3 is TGCAGCGTTGCGGGACAGACGAAAGATAACTATGGCTACACCTTC. It specifies CSVAGQTKDNYGYTF.

This clonotype has just one count. V usage is TRBV29-1 and J usage is TRBJ2-2, with a weak D call TRBD1 (6 bases). This CDR3 is 14 amino acids long. From germline, CDR1 is SQVTM and CDR2 ANQGSEA. Trimming stripped 7 bases from V and 1 base from J, with 13 bases between. CDR3 DNA: TGCAGCGCTCCAAAAGGGGGGAACACCGGGGAGCTGTTTTTT. Residues: CSAPKGGNTGELFF.

The V call is TRBV27, the J call TRBJ2-6, with D tentatively TRBD1 (5 bases). V was cut by 2 bases and J by 1 base, with 6 bases left in between. The V gene's germline CDR1 is MNHEY and CDR2 SMNVEV (reference sequence). This CDR3 comprises 15 residues. The CDR3 loop reads CASSLRGSGANVLTF. The DNA of the CDR3 is TGTGCCAGCAGTTTAAGGGGTTCTGGGGCCAACGTCCTGACTTTC. Full variable domain (missing parts from reference TRBV27 and TRBJ2-6): EAQVTQNPRYLITVTGKKLTVTCSQNMNHEYMSWYRQDPGLGLRQIYYSMNVEVTDKGDVPEGYKVSRKEKRNFPLILESPSPNQTSLYFCASSLRGSGANVLTFGAGSRLTVL.

J is TRBJ2-7 and V is TRBV6-5; 7 bases align to TRBD1. V trimming: 5 bases; J trimming: 1 base; junction bases outside the gene matches: 5. Germline-derived CDR1 and CDR2 are MNHEY and SVGAGI. The CDR3 extends over 14 amino acids. DNA of the CDR3: TGTGCCAGCAGTCAGGGGGTAGGTTCCTACGAGCAGTACTTC. This encodes CASSQGVGSYEQYF.

This clonotype was seen only once. This rearrangement joins TRBV20-1 to TRBJ2-5, with 14 bases aligning to TRBD2. Losses at the gene ends were 1 base for V and 4 bases for J; bases not matched to a gene: 17. This CDR3 contains 20 residues. Per the germline V gene, CDR1 is DFQATT and CDR2 is SNEGSKA (reference sequence). The CDR3 sequence is CSARGSAEGLAGAGGETQYF. The CDR3 bases are TGCAGTGCTAGAGGATCGGCAGAGGGACTAGCGGGGGCTGGTGGAGAGACCCAGTACTTC.

The chain recombines TRBV10-3 with TRBJ2-5; maybe TRBD1 (6 bases). CDR1 is ENHRY and CDR2 is SYGVKD in the germline V gene. CDR3 length: 15 amino acids. Trimming removed 6 bases from V and 2 bases from J, with 16 bases in between. CDR3 DNA sequence: TGTGCCATCAGGGCCGGTGGACAGAGTCAAGAGACCCAGTACTTC. This gives the protein CAIRAGGQSQETQYF.

The J gene is TRBJ2-1, the V gene TRBV9; no firm D call. V lost 4 bases to trimming and J lost 8 bases, with 10 bases between them. There are 12 residues in the CDR3. Germline V gene data show CDR1 as SGDLS and CDR2 as YYNGEE. CDR3 sequence reads: CASSFIGDEQFF. The CDR3 DNA follows: TGTGCCAGCAGCTTCATAGGCGATGAGCAGTTCTTC.

This rearrangement joins TRBV27 to TRBJ2-7; D gene ambiguous. Trimming left V 4 bases short and J 3 bases short, with 13 bases between. The CDR3 totals 14 residues. Germline V lookup: CDR1 MNHEY, CDR2 SMNVEV (reference sequence). The CDR3 DNA reads as TGTGCCAGCAGTTCTCTCCCTAATTTCTACGAGCAGTACTTC. Its protein is CASSSLPNFYEQYF.

The chain employs TRBV27 and TRBJ2-1, with TRBD1 matching 10 bases. With 8 bases clipped from V and 1 base from J, the junction kept 8 bases outside the gene matches. The CDR3 covers 16 residues. Germline V lookup: CDR1 MNHEY, CDR2 SMNVEV (reference sequence). The CDR3 is CASSSWDRGSYNEQFF. Written as DNA, the CDR3 is TGTGCCAGCTCTTCGTGGGACAGGGGATCCTACAATGAGCAGTTCTTC.

A note on this clonotype: This CDR3 fails to terminate in the conserved phenylalanine or tryptophan, so it likely reflects a read error. The limits of the CDR3 on the DNA are not certain, so only TCRdb's listed CDR3 is given. The genes are TRBV5-4 and TRBJ2-7. The CDR3 adds up to 14 amino acids, both ends counted. Germline CDR1 reads SGHNT; CDR2 reads YYREEE (reference sequence). CDR3 protein: CASSLGQGFIQESI.

This clonotype was counted a single time. The CDR3 is CATSDQTGLDTQYF. CDR3 coding DNA: TGTGCCACCAGTGATCAGACAGGGTTGGATACGCAGTATTTT. The rearrangement uses TRBV24-1 and TRBJ2-3; 7 nucleotides match TRBD1. From germline, CDR1 is KGHDR and CDR2 SFDVKD. The length of the CDR3 is 14 residues. V lost 3 bases and J lost 6; bases outside the gene matches: 5.

The chain is built from TRBV7-8 and TRBJ2-3; 8 positions match TRBD1. Germline-derived CDR1 and CDR2 are SGHVS and FQNEAQ. The CDR3 loop spans 17 amino acids. J lost 2 bases, V lost 1 base, and 8 bases had no gene match. CDR3 protein: CASSLGYLDRDTDTQYF. In DNA, the CDR3 is TGTGCCAGCAGCTTAGGATATCTGGACAGGGACACAGATACGCAGTATTTT.

The chain has TRBV7-9 and TRBJ1-1; D is uncertain. The CDR3 spans 12 residues. The germline V and J ends were trimmed by 3 bases and 8 bases, with 10 bases remaining between them. The germline V gene has CDR1 SEHNR and CDR2 FQNEAQ (reference sequence). Written as DNA, the CDR3 is TGTGCCAGCAGCTTGGGCAGCATCGAAGCTTTCTTT. Its protein is CASSLGSIEAFF.

The chain has TRBV12-5 and TRBJ2-7; 7 nucleotides agree with TRBD1. With 4 bases clipped from V and 3 bases from J, the junction kept 6 bases outside the gene matches. The CDR3 spans 14 residues. CDR1 is LGHNT and CDR2 is FRNRAP in the germline V gene. In DNA, the CDR3 is TGTGCTAGTGGTTCTTTAGGGGGCCTCTACGAGCAGTACTTC. This codes for CASGSLGGLYEQYF.

The chain uses TRBV20-1 and TRBJ1-3; 7 nucleotides agree with TRBD1. After removal of 0 bases from V and 3 bases from J, the junction contained 8 bases not matched to a gene. The CDR3 is 16 residues long. Germline-derived CDR1 and CDR2 are DFQATT and SNEGSKA (reference sequence). The CDR3 nucleotides read TGCAGTGCTAGAGAACGGGGAACAGGGGATGGAAACACCATATATTTT. Translation gives CSARERGTGDGNTIYF.

The chain employs TRBV27 and TRBJ1-5, with a tentative D call TRBD1 (5 bases). Trimming stripped 5 bases from V and 0 bases from J, with 11 bases between. In germline, CDR1 is MNHEY, CDR2 SMNVEV (reference sequence). The CDR3 is 15 amino acids. The CDR3 sequence: CASSLGVYSNQPQHF. In DNA, the CDR3 is TGTGCCAGCAGTCTAGGGGTCTATAGCAATCAGCCCCAGCATTTT.

The V call is TRBV9, the J call TRBJ2-2; the D is unclear. Germline values: CDR1 SGDLS, CDR2 YYNGEE. This CDR3 region has 14 residues. V was pared by 3 bases and J by 0 bases, with 6 bases between. DNA for the CDR3: TGTGCCAGCAGCGACAGCTCGAACACCGGGGAGCTGTTTTTT. Its translation is CASSDSSNTGELFF.

This sequence joins TRBV18 and TRBJ1-2; possible D gene TRBD1, 5 bases. The CDR3 runs 15 residues. CDR1 KGHSH and CDR2 LQKENI come from the germline V gene. Trimming took off 4 bases at V and 7 bases at J, with 19 bases between the two ends. The DNA of the CDR3 is TGTGCCAGCTCACTCCTTGAGGAGGGGTTTGGTGGCTACACCTTC. As protein: CASSLLEEGFGGYTF. The full variable domain, with the rest looked up from reference TRBV18 and TRBJ1-2, is NAGVMQNPRHLVRRRGQEARLRCSPMKGHSHVYWYRQLPEEGLKFMVYLQKENIIDESGMPKERFSAEFPKEGPSILRIQQVVRGDSAAYFCASSLLEEGFGGYTFGSGTRLTVV.

This chain uses TRBV7-9 with TRBJ2-2; D is possibly TRBD1 (6 bases). This CDR3 has 16 amino acids. The V gene lost 5 bases and the J gene lost 0 bases, with 13 bases spanning the gap. Per germline, CDR1 SEHNR and CDR2 FQNEAQ (reference sequence). DNA for the CDR3: TGTGCCAGCAGCCCGGTGAGGGGGTCGAACACCGGGGAGCTGTTTTTT. It codes for CASSPVRGSNTGELFF.